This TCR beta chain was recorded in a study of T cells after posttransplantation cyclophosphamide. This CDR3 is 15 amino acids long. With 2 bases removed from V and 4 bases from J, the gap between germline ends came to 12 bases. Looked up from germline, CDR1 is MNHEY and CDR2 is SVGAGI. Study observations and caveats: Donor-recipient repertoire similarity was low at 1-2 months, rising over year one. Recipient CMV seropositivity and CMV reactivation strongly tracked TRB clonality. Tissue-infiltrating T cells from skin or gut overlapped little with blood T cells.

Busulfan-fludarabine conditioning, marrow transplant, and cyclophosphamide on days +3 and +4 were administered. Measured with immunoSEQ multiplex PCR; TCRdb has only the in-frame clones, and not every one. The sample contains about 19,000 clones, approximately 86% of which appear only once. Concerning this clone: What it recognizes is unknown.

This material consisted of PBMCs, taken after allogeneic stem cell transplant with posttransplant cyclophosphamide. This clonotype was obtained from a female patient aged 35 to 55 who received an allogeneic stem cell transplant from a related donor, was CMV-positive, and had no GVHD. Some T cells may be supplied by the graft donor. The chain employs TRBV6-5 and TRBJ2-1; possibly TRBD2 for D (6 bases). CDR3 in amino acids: CASSYLGRPYNEQFF. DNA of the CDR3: TGTGCCAGCAGTTACCTCGGGAGACCATACAATGAGCAGTTCTTC.